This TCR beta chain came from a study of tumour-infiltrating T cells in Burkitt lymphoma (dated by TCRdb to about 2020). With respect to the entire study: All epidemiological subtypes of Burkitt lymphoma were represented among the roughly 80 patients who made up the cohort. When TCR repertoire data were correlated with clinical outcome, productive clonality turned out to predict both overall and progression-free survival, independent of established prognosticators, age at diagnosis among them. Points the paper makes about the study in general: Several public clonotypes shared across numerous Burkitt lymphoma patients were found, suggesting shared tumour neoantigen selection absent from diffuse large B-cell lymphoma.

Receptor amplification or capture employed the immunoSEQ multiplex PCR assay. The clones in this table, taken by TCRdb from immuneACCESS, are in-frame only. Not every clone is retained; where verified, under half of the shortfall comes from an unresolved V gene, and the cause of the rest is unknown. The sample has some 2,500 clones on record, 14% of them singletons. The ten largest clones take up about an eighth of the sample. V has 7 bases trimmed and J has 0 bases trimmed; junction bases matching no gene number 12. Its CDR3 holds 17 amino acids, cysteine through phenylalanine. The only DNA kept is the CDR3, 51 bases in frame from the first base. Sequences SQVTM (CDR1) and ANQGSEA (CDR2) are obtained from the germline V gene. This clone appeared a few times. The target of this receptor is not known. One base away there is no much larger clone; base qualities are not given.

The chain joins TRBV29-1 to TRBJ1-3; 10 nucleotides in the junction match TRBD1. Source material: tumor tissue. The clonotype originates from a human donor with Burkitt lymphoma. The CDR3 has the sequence CSAYYRDRGTSGNTIYF. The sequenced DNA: TGCAGCGCCTACTACCGGGACAGGGGAACCTCTGGAAACACCATATATTTT.